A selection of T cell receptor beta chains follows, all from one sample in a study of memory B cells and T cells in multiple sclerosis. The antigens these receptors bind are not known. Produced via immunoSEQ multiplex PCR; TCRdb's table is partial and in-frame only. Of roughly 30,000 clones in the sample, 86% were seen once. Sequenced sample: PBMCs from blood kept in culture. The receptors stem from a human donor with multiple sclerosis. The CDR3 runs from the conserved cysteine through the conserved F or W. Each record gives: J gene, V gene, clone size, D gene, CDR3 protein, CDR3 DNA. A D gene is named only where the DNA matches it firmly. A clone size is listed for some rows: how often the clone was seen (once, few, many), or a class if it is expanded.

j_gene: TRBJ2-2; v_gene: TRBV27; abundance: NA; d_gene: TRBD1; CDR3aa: CASSDRGYTGELFF; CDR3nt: TGTGCCAGCTCGGACAGGGGCTACACCGGGGAGCTGTTTTTT
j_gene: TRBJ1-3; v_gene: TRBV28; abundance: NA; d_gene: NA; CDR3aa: CASSHYLGRGTSGNTIYF; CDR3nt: TGTGCCAGCAGTCATTACCTGGGTAGGGGGACCTCTGGAAACACCATATATTTT
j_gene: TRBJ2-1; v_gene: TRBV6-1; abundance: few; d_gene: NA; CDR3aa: CASSEAPDLNEQFF; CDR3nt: TGTGCCAGCAGTGAAGCTCCTGACTTGAATGAGCAGTTCTTC
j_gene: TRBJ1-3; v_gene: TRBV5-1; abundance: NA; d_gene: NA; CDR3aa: CASSSVSGNTIYF; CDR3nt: TGCGCCAGCAGCTCCGTTTCTGGAAACACCATATATTTT
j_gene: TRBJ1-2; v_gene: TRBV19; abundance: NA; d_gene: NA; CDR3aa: CASSMAGNNYGYTF; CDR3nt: TGTGCCAGTAGTATGGCAGGGAATAACTATGGCTACACCTTC
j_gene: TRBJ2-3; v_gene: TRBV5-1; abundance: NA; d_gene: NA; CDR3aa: CASSLALAISTDTQYF; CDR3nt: TGCGCCAGCAGCTTAGCCCTAGCGATTAGCACAGATACGCAGTATTTT
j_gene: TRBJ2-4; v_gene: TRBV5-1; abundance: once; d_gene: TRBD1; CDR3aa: CASSLQPGQVGGNIQYF; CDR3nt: TGCGCCAGCAGCTTGCAGCCGGGACAGGTGGGCGGAAACATTCAGTACTTC
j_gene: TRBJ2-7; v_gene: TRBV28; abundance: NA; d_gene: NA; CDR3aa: CASNPLGEGGLQYF; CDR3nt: TGTGCCAGCAATCCTTTGGGAGAGGGGGGACTCCAGTACTTC
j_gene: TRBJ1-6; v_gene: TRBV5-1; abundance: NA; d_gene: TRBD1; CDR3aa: CASSLRDRSSYNSPLHF; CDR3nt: TGCGCCAGCAGCTTGAGGGACAGGAGCTCCTATAATTCACCCCTCCACTTT
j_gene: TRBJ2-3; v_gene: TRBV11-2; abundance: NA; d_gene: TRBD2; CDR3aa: CASSLAGGSTDTQYF; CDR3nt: TGTGCCAGCAGCTTAGCGGGAGGGAGCACAGATACGCAGTATTTT
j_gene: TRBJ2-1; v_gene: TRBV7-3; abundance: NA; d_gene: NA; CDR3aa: CASSLNGQRSYNEQFF; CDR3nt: TGTGCCAGCAGCTTAAATGGACAGCGCTCCTACAATGAGCAGTTCTTC
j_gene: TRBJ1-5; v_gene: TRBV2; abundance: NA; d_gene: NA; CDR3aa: CASMLNSSQPQHF; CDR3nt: TGTGCCAGCATGCTCAATAGCAGTCAGCCCCAGCATTTT
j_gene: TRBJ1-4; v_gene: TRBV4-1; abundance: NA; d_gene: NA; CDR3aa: CASSQDEGTNEKLFF; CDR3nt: TGCGCCAGCAGCCAAGATGAGGGTACTAATGAAAAACTGTTTTTT
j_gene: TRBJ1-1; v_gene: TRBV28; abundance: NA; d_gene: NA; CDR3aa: CASKSTLGGGEAFF; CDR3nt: TGTGCCAGCAAGAGTACCCTAGGGGGGGGTGAAGCTTTCTTT
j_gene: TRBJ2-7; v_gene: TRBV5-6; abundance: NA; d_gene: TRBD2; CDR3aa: CASSLMLAGVEDF; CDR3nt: TGTGCCAGCAGCTTGATGTTAGCGGGAGTAGAGGACTTC
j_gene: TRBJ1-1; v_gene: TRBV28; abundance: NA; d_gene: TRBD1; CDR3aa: CASSTIRYRGNTEAFF; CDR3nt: TGTGCCAGCAGTACGATAAGATACAGGGGGAACACTGAAGCTTTCTTT
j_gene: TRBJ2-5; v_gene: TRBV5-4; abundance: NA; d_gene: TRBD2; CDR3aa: CASSDPSGAYQETQYF; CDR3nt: TGTGCCAGCAGTGACCCTAGCGGTGCGTACCAAGAGACCCAGTACTTC
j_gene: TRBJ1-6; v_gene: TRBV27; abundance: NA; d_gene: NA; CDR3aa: CASKFSYNSPLHF; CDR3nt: TGTGCCAGCAAGTTCTCCTATAATTCACCCCTCCACTTT